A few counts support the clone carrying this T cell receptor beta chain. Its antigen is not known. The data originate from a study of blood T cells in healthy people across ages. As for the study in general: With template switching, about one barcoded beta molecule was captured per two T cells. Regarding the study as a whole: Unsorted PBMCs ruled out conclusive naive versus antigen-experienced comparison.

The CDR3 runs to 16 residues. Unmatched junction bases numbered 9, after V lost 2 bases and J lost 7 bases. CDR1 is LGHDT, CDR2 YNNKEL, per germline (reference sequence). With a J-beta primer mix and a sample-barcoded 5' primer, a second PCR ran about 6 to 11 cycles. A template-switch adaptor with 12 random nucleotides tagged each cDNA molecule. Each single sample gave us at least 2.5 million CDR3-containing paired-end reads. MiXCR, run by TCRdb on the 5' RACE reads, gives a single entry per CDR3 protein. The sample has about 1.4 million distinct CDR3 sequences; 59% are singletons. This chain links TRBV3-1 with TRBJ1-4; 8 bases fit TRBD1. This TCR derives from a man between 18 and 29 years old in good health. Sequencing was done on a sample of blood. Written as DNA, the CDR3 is TGTGCCAGCAGCCAAAATGGAGGGACAGGAACTGAAAAACTGTTTTTT. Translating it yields CASSQNGGTGTEKLFF.